Below are 16 T cell receptor beta chains sequenced from a single sample in a study of CD8+ T cells in alopecia areata. Extraction and reverse transcription of RNA yielded cDNA as the sequencing template. Assay: immunoSEQ multiplex PCR; the TCRdb copy retains only in-frame clones and omits some. Among 45,000 to 60,000 clones listed, 90% to 97% were seen once. The sequences come from CD8+ T cells sorted from blood, collected at week 0. All receptors derive from a human donor with alopecia areata.

This chain uses TRBV29-1 with TRBJ1-2; D perhaps matches TRBD1 (6 bases). This CDR3 contains 14 residues. V dropped 3 bases and J dropped 1 base, with 12 bases sitting between them. Germline V gene data show CDR1 as SQVTM and CDR2 as ANQGSEA. CDR3 in amino acids: CSVEAGGLNYGYTF. In nucleotides, the CDR3 is TGCAGCGTTGAGGCCGGGGGGCTTAACTATGGCTACACCTTC.

The gene calls are TRBV11-3 and TRBJ1-2; no clear D gene. Germline CDR1 and CDR2: SGHNT and YENEEA. Trimming took off 4 bases at V and 5 bases at J, with 11 bases between the two ends. The CDR3 contains 13 residues. Written as DNA, the CDR3 is TGTGCCAGCAGCTCTACTCGGGCATATGGCTACACCTTC. It yields the protein CASSSTRAYGYTF.

This clone was detected only once. V and J are TRBV4-2 and TRBJ2-3, with 7 bases matching TRBD2. Trimming at V came to 0 bases and at J to 3 bases, leaving 6 bases not matched to a gene. This CDR3 is 16 amino acids long. Germline V lookup: CDR1 LGHNA, CDR2 YNFKEQ. CDR3 loop: CASSQDLGLVTDTQYF. The CDR3 bases are TGTGCCAGCAGCCAAGATCTCGGACTAGTTACAGATACGCAGTATTTT.

This chain connects TRBV23-1 to TRBJ1-5, with 7 nucleotides matching TRBD1. TRBV23-1 is placed among ORFs of uncertain function. The CDR3 consists of 17 residues. V was clipped by 0 bases and J by 3 bases; unmatched bases: 8. CDR3 sequence (DNA): TGCGCCAGCAGTCAATCGAACACAGGGGAGGCCAATCAGCCCCAGCATTTT. The encoded protein is CASSQSNTGEANQPQHF.

This clone was recorded only once. J is TRBJ2-6 and V is TRBV7-9; 12 bases fit TRBD1. This CDR3 comprises 19 residues. Per the germline V gene, CDR1 is SEHNR and CDR2 is FQNEAQ (reference sequence). The V gene end was trimmed by 5 bases and the J gene end by 2 bases; junction bases not matched to a gene: 10. The DNA for the CDR3 is TGTGCCAGCAGCCCACTCCGGGACAGGGGGCGCGCTGGGGCCAACGTCCTGACTTTC. Protein product: CASSPLRDRGRAGANVLTF.

This sequence joins TRBV6-5 and TRBJ1-1, with D maybe TRBD1 (5 bases). Deletions cut 6 bases from V and 3 bases from J, with 14 bases between. Germline V gene data show CDR1 as MNHEY and CDR2 as SVGAGI. This CDR3 spans 14 amino acids. The DNA for the CDR3 is TGTGCCAGCAGACGATCGGGGCTGGACACTGAAGCTTTCTTT. It specifies CASRRSGLDTEAFF.

The chain recombines TRBV19 with TRBJ1-1; the D gene is possibly TRBD1 (6 bases). Germline CDR1 reads LNHDA; CDR2 reads SQIVND (reference sequence). This CDR3 is 14 amino acids long. The V gene lost 6 bases and the J gene lost 4 bases, with 15 bases spanning the gap. Here the CDR3 reads CASRLQGSGTEAFF. Written as DNA, the CDR3 is TGTGCCAGTAGACTACAGGGATCAGGCACTGAAGCTTTCTTT.

The rearrangement uses TRBV27 and TRBJ2-7; the D gene is possibly TRBD1 (5 bases). Trimming pared 2 bases from V and 2 bases from J, leaving 10 bases between. Germline loops: CDR1 MNHEY, CDR2 SMNVEV (reference sequence). This CDR3 comprises 14 residues. The CDR3 region has the DNA TGTGCCAGCAGTTTAGGAGACAGACCCTACGAGCAGTACTTC. It encodes CASSLGDRPYEQYF.

The V gene is TRBV27, the J gene TRBJ2-7, with 9 positions matching TRBD1. V lost 2 bases and J lost 4; bases outside the gene matches: 6. Germline CDR1 is MNHEY and CDR2 is SMNVEV (reference sequence). This CDR3 is built from 15 residues. The CDR3 nucleotides read TGTGCCAGCAGTTTAAGGGGGACAGGGTTTTACGAGCAGTACTTC. It is translated as CASSLRGTGFYEQYF.

CDR3 amino acids: CASSQDRLGYNEQFF. The CDR3 DNA reads TGCGCCAGCAGCCAAGATCGACTAGGTTACAATGAGCAGTTCTTC. The chain carries TRBV4-3 and TRBJ2-1; possibly TRBD2 for D (6 bases). V was clipped by 0 bases and J by 4 bases, with 10 bases between them. The CDR3 runs to 15 residues. The V gene's germline CDR1 is LGHNA and CDR2 YSLEER.

The J gene is TRBJ2-2, the V gene TRBV7-9, with D uncertain. The length of the CDR3 is 15 residues. CDR1 and CDR2 from the germline V gene are SEHNR and FQNEAQ (reference sequence). Trimming took off 5 bases at V and 4 bases at J, with 14 bases between the two ends. The CDR3 protein is CASSPTGSTTGELFF. For the CDR3, the DNA is TGTGCCAGCAGCCCTACCGGGTCCACCACCGGGGAGCTGTTTTTT.

This rearrangement joins TRBV4-3 to TRBJ2-1; 7 bases line up with TRBD2. The CDR3 totals 16 residues. V lost 0 bases, J lost 5 bases, and 7 bases stayed unmatched. Germline V CDR1 and CDR2: LGHNA, YSLEER. The CDR3 loop reads CASSQDPPGTNNEQFF. CDR3 DNA: TGCGCCAGCAGCCAAGATCCTCCGGGGACTAACAATGAGCAGTTCTTC.

The rearrangement links TRBV4-3 to TRBJ2-7; 8 bases match TRBD1. The CDR3 length is 15 residues. The germline gives CDR1 LGHNA, CDR2 YSLEER. Germline trimming cut 1 base from V and 3 bases from J; bases unmatched to any gene: 5. CDR3 DNA sequence: TGCGCCAGCAGCCAAGTACAGGGGGTTGACTACGAGCAGTACTTC. Its protein is CASSQVQGVDYEQYF.

The gene calls are TRBV6-6 and TRBJ2-1, with 7 bases identical to TRBD2. The CDR3 length is 14 residues. CDR1 MNHNY and CDR2 SVGAGI come from the germline V gene (reference sequence). J gave up 2 bases and V 6 bases, and 4 bases lay outside the gene matches. CDR3: CASSGTTPYNEQFF. The CDR3 DNA reads TGTGCCAGCAGCGGGACTACCCCCTACAATGAGCAGTTCTTC.

This chain joins TRBV5-8 and TRBJ1-5; D gene unclear. The V gene lost 2 bases and the J gene lost 7 bases, with 19 bases spanning the gap. This CDR3 has 16 residues. Germline CDR1 is SGHTS and CDR2 is YDEGEE. The CDR3 nucleotides read TGTGCCAGCAGCTTTGAGGGAGGCTCCTTTGGGCAGCCCCAGCATTTT. This gives the protein CASSFEGGSFGQPQHF.

V and J are TRBV29-1 and TRBJ2-5, with D hard to call. The CDR3 extends over 13 amino acids. Germline V gene data show CDR1 as SQVTM and CDR2 as ANQGSEA. Trimming took off 4 bases at V and 2 bases at J, with 11 bases between the two ends. The CDR3 DNA is TGCAGCGTTGTCTCTTCCGGGCAAGAGACCCAGTACTTC. This encodes CSVVSSGQETQYF.